This T cell receptor (beta chain) stems from a study of blood T cell repertoires in COVID-19. Study information: From the United States, Italy and Spain came samples of acute and convalescent COVID-19. Sample material is recorded as cDNA or gDNA derived from T cells, B-cell-depleted T cells, or PBMCs.

Per the original data handling: Estimated nucleated cell counts came from reference gene primer amplification. Method: immunoSEQ multiplex PCR; TCRdb's copy keeps in-frame clones and lacks some. V, J and clone size reflect that table, while D and trimming were determined from the DNA. The data contain around 250,000 clones, more than 70% of them singletons. V lost 6 bases to trimming and J lost 3 bases; unmatched junction nucleotides: 17. Germline-derived CDR1 and CDR2 are MNHEY and SVGEGT. The CDR3 runs 18 residues. The sample comprised peripheral blood. This chain joins TRBV6-2 or TRBV6-3 and TRBJ1-5; 7 bases match TRBD1. This sequence originates from a young woman with acute or convalescent COVID-19. CDR3 coding DNA: TGTGCCAGCAGCCTTCGGTCGGTCAGGGGGAGGAACAATCAGCCCCAGCATTTT. Protein: CASSLRSVRGRNNQPQHF.